This T cell receptor (beta chain) was identified during a study of T cells in Graves' hyperthyroidism and ophthalmopathy. The investigators amplified TCR beta CDR3 regions from RNA transcripts. When the TCR CDR3 underwent first-round RT-PCR, the HTBI primer set was used. From the multiplex PCR reads, TCRdb called clonotypes with MiXCR, one entry per CDR3 protein. The table records approximately 400,000 distinct CDR3 sequences, approximately 17% of them present only once. Broader study findings: Blood also carried most thyroid clonotypes expanded above 0.001.

Ophthalmopathy in the patients scored at least 3 on Clinical Activity Score and at least 4 on NOSPECS grade, lasting under 3 months. This clonotype was detected only once. Its antigen is undetermined. The TCR sequence derives from a man in his late teens or twenties with Graves' ophthalmopathy. The sample consisted of blood.

As DNA, the CDR3 is TGTGCCAGCAGTCGCCCCGGGACAGGGGATTATCAGCCCCAGCATTTT. Its translation is CASSRPGTGDYQPQHF. This chain uses TRBV28 with TRBJ1-5, with TRBD1 matching 10 bases. V lost 5 bases, J lost 5 bases, and 9 bases stayed unmatched. The CDR3 covers 16 residues. Germline V CDR1 and CDR2: MDHEN, SYDVKM. Variable domain in full (rest from reference TRBV28 and TRBJ1-5): DVKVTQSSRYLVKRTGEKVFLECVQDMDHENMFWYRQDPGLGLRLIYFSYDVKMKEKGDIPEGYSVSREKKERFSLILESASTNQTSMYLCASSRPGTGDYQPQHFGDGTRLSIL.